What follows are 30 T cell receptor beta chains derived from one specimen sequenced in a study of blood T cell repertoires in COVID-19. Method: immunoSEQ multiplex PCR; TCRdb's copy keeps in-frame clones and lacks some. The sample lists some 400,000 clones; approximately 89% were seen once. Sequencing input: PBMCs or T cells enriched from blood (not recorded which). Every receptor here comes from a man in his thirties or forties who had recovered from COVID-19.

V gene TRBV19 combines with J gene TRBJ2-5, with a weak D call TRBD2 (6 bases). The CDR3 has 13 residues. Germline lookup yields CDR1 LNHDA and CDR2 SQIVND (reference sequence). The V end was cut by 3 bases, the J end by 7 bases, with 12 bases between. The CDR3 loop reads CASSIEMRGTQYF. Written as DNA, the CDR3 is TGTGCCAGTAGTATTGAGATGCGGGGGACCCAGTACTTC.

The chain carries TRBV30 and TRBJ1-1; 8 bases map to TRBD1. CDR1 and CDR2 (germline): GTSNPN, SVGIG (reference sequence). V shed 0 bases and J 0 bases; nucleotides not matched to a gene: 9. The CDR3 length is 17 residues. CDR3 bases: TGTGCCTGGAGTGTATCCAGGGGGCAAAGGGTGAACACTGAAGCTTTCTTT. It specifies CAWSVSRGQRVNTEAFF.

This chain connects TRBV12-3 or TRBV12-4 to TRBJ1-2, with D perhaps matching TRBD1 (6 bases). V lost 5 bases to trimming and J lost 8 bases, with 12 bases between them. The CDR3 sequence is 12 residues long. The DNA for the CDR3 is TGTGCCAGCAGTACAGGGCACGGAGGCTACACCTTC. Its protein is CASSTGHGGYTF.

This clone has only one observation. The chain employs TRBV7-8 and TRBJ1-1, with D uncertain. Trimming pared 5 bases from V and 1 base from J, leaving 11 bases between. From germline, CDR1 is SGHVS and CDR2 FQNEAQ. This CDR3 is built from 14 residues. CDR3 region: CASSPTGENTEAFF. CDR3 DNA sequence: TGTGCCAGCAGCCCGACTGGAGAGAACACTGAAGCTTTCTTT.

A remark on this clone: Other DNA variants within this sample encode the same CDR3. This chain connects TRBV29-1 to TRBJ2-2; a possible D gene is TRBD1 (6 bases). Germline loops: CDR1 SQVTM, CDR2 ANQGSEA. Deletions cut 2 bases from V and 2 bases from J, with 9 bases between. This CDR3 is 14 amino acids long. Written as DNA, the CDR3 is TGCAGCGTTGAACGGACAGCAAACACCGGGGAGCTGTTTTTT. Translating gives CSVERTANTGELFF.

The CDR3 DNA follows: TGTGCCAGCTCGGGAGTGCAGGAGAACACTGAAGCTTTCTTT. Protein: CASSGVQENTEAFF. V and J are TRBV19 and TRBJ1-1, with D unresolved. Trimming took 9 bases from V and 1 from J, leaving 15 bases between them. Germline values: CDR1 LNHDA, CDR2 SQIVND (reference sequence). This CDR3 spans 14 amino acids.

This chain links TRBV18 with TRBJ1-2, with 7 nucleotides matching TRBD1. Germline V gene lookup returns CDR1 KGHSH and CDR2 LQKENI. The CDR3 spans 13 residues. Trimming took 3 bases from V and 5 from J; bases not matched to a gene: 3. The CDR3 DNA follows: TGTGCCAGCTCACCTACGACAGGGTATGGCTACACCTTC. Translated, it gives CASSPTTGYGYTF.

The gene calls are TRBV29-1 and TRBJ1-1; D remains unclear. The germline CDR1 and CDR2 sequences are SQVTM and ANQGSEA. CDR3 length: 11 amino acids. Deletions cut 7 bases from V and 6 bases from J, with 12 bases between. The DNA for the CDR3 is TGCAGCGCCAGAAAAGAGGCTGAAGCTTTCTTT. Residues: CSARKEAEAFF.

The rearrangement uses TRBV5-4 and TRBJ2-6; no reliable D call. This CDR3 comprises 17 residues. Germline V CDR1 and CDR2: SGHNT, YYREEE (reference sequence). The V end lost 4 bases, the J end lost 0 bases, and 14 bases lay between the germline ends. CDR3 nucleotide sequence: TGTGCCAGCAGCGTCCAATCTCTCAGCTCTGGGGCCAACGTCCTGACTTTC. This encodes CASSVQSLSSGANVLTF.

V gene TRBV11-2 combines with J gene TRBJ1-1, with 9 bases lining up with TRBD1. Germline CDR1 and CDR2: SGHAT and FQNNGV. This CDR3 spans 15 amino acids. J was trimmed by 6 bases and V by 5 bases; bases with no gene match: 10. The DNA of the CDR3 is TGTGCCAGCAGCCCCCAAGGACAGGGGCACGCTGAAGCTTTCTTT. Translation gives CASSPQGQGHAEAFF.

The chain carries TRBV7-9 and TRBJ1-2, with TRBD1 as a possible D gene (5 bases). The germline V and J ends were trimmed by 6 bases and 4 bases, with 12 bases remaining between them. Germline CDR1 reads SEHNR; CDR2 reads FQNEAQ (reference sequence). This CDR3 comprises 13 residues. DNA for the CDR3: TGTGCCAGCAGTCCCTCGGGGGGCTATGGCTACACCTTC. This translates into CASSPSGGYGYTF. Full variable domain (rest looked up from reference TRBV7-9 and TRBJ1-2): DTGVSQNPRHKITKRGQNVTFRCDPISEHNRLYWYRQTLGQGPEFLTYFQNEAQLEKSRLLSDRFSAERPKGSFSTLEIQRTEQGDSAMYLCASSPSGGYGYTFGSGTRLTVV.

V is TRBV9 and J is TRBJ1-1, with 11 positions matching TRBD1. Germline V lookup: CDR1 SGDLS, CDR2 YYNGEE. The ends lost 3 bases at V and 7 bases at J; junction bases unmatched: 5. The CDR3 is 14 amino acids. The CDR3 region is CASSERTGGDEAFF. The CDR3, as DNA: TGTGCCAGCAGCGAACGGACAGGGGGCGATGAAGCTTTCTTT.

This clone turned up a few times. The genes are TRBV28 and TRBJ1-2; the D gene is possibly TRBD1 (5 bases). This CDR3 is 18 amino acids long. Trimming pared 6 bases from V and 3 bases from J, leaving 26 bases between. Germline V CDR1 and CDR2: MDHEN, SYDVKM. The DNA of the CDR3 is TGTGCCAGCAGACAGGCTTGGGGGACGGGGGAGGTGTACTATGGCTACACCTTC. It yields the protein CASRQAWGTGEVYYGYTF.

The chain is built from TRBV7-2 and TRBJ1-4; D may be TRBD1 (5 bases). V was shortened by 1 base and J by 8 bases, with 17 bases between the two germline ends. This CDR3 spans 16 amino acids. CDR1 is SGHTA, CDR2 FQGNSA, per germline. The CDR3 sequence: CASSLVYSGGGEKLFF. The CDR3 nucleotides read TGTGCCAGCAGCTTAGTATACTCTGGGGGAGGGGAAAAACTGTTTTTT.

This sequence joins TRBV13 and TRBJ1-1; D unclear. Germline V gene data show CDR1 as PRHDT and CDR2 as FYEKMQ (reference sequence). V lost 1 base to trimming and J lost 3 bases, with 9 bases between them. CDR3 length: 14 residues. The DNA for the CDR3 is TGTGCCAGCAGCTTAGAACCTGGGCACACTGAAGCTTTCTTT. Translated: CASSLEPGHTEAFF.

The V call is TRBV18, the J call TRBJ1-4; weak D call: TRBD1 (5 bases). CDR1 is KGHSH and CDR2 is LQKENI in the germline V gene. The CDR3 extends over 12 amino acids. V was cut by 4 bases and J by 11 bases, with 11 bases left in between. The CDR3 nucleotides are TGTGCCAGCTCACAAGGGGAGGGGAAACTGTTTTTT. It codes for CASSQGEGKLFF. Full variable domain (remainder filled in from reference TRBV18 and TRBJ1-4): NAGVMQNPRHLVRRRGQEARLRCSPMKGHSHVYWYRQLPEEGLKFMVYLQKENIIDESGMPKERFSAEFPKEGPSILRIQQVVRGDSAAYFCASSQGEGKLFFGSGTQLSVL.

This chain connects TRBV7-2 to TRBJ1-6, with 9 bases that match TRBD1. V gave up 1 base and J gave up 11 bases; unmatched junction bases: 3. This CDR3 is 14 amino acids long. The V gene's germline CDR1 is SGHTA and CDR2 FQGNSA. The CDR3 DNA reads TGTGCCAGCAGCTTAGTAGGGACAGGGACACCCCTCCACTTT. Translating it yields CASSLVGTGTPLHF.

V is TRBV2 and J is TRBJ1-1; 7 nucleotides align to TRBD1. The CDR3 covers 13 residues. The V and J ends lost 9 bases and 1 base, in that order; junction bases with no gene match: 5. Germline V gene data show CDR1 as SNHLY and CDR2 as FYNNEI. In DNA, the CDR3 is TGTGCCAGTGGACAGGAAGCGAACACTGAAGCTTTCTTT. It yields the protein CASGQEANTEAFF.

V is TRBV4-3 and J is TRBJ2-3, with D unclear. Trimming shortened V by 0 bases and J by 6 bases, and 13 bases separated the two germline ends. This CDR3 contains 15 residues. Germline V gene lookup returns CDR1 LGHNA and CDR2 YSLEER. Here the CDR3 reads CASSQEAYGYDTQYF. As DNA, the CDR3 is TGCGCCAGCAGCCAAGAAGCGTACGGGTACGATACGCAGTATTTT.

The CDR3 DNA sequence: TGTGCCAGCAGCTCCCCGGGGACACATGGCTACACCTTC. Protein product: CASSSPGTHGYTF. The chain links TRBV7-3 to TRBJ1-2; D might be TRBD1 (6 bases). Per germline, CDR1 SGHTA and CDR2 FQGTGA. The CDR3 runs 13 residues. Trimming pared 4 bases from V and 6 bases from J, leaving 12 bases between.

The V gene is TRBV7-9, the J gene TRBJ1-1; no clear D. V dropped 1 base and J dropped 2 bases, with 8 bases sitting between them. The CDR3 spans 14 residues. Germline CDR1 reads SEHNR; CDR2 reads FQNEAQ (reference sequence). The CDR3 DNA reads TGTGCCAGCAGCTTAGTTGTCAGAAACACTGAAGCTTTCTTT. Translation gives CASSLVVRNTEAFF.

CDR3 sequence reads: CASGQQGGQPQHF. The CDR3 DNA is TGTGCTAGTGGCCAACAGGGGGGGCAGCCCCAGCATTTT. This sequence joins TRBV12-5 and TRBJ1-5; 8 bases map to TRBD1. The CDR3 consists of 13 residues. After removal of 6 bases from V and 7 bases from J, the junction contained 5 bases not matched to a gene. From germline, CDR1 is LGHNT and CDR2 FRNRAP.

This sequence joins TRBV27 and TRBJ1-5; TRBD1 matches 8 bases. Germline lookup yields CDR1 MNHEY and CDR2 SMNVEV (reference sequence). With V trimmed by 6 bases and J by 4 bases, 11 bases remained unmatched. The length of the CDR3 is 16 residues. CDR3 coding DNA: TGTGCCAGCAGCAGGGCCCCGGACAGGGCGAATCAGCCCCAGCATTTT. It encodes CASSRAPDRANQPQHF.

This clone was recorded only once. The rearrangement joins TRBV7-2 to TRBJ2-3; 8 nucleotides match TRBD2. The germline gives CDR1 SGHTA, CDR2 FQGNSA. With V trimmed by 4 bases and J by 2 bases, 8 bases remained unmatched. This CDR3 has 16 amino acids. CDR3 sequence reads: CASSWGRGALTDTQYF. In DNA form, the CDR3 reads TGTGCCAGCAGCTGGGGGCGGGGGGCACTCACAGATACGCAGTATTTT.

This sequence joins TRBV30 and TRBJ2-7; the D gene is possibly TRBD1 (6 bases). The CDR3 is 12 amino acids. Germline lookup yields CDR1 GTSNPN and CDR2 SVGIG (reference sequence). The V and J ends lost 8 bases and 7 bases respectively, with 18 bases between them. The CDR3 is CAGLQGPGEQYF. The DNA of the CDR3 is TGTGCCGGGCTACAGGGCCCGGGAGAGCAGTACTTC.

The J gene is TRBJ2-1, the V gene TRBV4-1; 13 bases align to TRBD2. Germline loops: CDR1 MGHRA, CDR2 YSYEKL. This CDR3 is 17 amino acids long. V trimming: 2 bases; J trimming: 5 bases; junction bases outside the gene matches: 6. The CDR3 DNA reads TGCGCCAGCAGCCAACGACTAGCGGGGGGCGTCAACAATGAGCAGTTCTTC. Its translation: CASSQRLAGGVNNEQFF.

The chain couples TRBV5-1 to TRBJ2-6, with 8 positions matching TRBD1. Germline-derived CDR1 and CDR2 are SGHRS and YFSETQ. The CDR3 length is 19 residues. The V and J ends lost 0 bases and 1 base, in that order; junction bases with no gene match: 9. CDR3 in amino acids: CASSLDRQGHPSGANVLTF. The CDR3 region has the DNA TGCGCCAGCAGCTTGGATCGACAGGGGCATCCGTCTGGGGCCAACGTCCTGACTTTC.

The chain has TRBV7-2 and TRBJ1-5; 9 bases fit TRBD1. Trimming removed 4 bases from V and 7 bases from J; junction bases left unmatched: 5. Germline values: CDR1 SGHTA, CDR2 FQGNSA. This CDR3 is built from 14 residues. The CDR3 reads CASSSGQGVQPQHF. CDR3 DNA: TGTGCCAGCAGCTCGGGACAGGGCGTACAGCCCCAGCATTTT.

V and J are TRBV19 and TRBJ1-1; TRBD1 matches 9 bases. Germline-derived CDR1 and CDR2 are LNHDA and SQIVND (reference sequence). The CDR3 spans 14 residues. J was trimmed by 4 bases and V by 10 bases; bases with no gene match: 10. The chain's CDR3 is CATRGTGLSTEAFF. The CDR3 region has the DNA TGTGCCACCAGAGGGACAGGGCTGTCCACTGAAGCTTTCTTT. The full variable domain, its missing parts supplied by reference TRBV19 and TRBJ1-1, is DGGITQSPKYLFRKEGQNVTLSCEQNLNHDAMYWYRQDPGQGLRLIYYSQIVNDFQKGDIAEGYSVSREKKESFPLTVTSAQKNPTAFYLCATRGTGLSTEAFFGQGTRLTVV.

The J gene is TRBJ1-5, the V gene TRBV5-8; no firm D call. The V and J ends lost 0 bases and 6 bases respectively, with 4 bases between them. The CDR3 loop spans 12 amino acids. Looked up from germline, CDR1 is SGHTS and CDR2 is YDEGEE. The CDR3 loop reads CASSLDSQPQHF. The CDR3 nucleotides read TGTGCCAGCAGCTTGGATAGTCAGCCCCAGCATTTT.